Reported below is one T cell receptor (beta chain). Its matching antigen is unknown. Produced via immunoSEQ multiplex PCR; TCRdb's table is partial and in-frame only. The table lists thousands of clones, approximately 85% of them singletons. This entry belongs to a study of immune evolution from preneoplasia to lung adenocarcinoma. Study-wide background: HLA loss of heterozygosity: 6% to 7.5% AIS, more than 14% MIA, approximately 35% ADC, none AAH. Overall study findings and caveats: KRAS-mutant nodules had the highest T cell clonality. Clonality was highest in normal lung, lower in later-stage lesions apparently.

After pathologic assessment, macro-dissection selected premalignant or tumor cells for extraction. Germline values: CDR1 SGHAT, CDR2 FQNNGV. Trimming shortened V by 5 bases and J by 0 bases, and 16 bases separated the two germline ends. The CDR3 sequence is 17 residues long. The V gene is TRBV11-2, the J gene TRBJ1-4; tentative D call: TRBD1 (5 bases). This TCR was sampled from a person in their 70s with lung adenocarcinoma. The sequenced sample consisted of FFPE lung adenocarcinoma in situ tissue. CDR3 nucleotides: TGTGCCAGCAGCCCTAAGGGGCGGGTTGCAACTAATGAAAAACTGTTTTTT. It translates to CASSPKGRVATNEKLFF.